The 30 T cell receptor beta chains reported below all come from one sample, sequenced in a study of shared clonotypes between healthy human individuals. Sequencing used immunoSEQ multiplex PCR; TCRdb keeps in-frame clones, though not all of them. The repertoire includes some 600,000 clones, approximately 96% of them detected once, and 0.11% sits in the top ten. Naive CD8 cells were CD45RO-negative, positively selected for CCR7, excluding terminally differentiated effector memory CD45RA+ cells. The specimen sequenced was naive CD8+ T cells sorted from blood. The source is a woman in her twenties or thirties in good health.

This sequence joins TRBV4-1 and TRBJ2-7, with TRBD2 identical over 7 bases. Trimming at V came to 1 base and at J to 4 bases, leaving 7 bases not matched to a gene. The CDR3 sequence is 15 residues long. Germline CDR1 reads MGHRA; CDR2 reads YSYEKL. CDR3 in amino acids: CASSQGAGVPYEQYF. Written as DNA, the CDR3 is TGCGCCAGCAGCCAAGGCGCGGGAGTACCATACGAGCAGTACTTC.

The CDR3, as DNA: TGCGCCAGCAGCTTGATGGGGTCCTACGAGCAGTACTTC. It is translated as CASSLMGSYEQYF. The rearrangement uses TRBV5-1 and TRBJ2-7; D not resolved. From germline, CDR1 is SGHRS and CDR2 YFSETQ. Trimming took 1 base from V and 1 from J, leaving 6 bases between them. The CDR3 covers 13 residues.

The gene calls are TRBV28 and TRBJ2-7; D gene uncertain. The CDR3 is 13 residues long. Germline CDR1 and CDR2: MDHEN and SYDVKM. The V end was cut by 8 bases, the J end by 0 bases, with 11 bases between. In DNA form, the CDR3 reads TGTGCCAGCTCCCCCCAGAACTCCTACGAGCAGTACTTC. This sequence encodes CASSPQNSYEQYF.

V gene TRBV2 combines with J gene TRBJ1-2; 12 positions agree with TRBD1. Germline values: CDR1 SNHLY, CDR2 FYNNEI. J gave up 0 bases and V 8 bases, and 16 bases lay outside the gene matches. The CDR3 has 19 amino acids. Here the CDR3 reads CASYSSPGQGAGSNYGYTF. CDR3 DNA: TGTGCCAGCTACTCATCTCCGGGACAGGGGGCTGGATCTAACTATGGCTACACCTTC. The full variable domain, in which reference TRBV2 and TRBJ1-2 provide the parts outside the CDR3, is EPEVTQTPSHQVTQMGQEVILRCVPISNHLYFYWYRQILGQKVEFLVSFYNNEISEKSEIFDDQFSVERPDGSNFTLKIRSTKLEDSAMYFCASYSSPGQGAGSNYGYTFGSGTRLTVV.

V gene TRBV21-1 combines with J gene TRBJ2-7; TRBD1 was called by the table and not checked on the DNA. TRBV21-1 is deemed a pseudogene. This CDR3 is 14 amino acids long. CDR3 in amino acids: CASTEGQAIYEQYF. Here the CDR3 DNA reads TGTGCCAGCACCGAGGGACAGGCGATTTACGAGCAGTACTTC.

This clone was seen only once. J is TRBJ2-5 and V is TRBV19; D is undetermined. The DNA end is more similar to TRBJ2-7, so the J call may be wrong. The CDR3 is made up of 13 amino acids. Germline CDR1 reads LNHDA; CDR2 reads SQIVND (reference sequence). The CDR3, as DNA: TGTGCCAGTAGTATAGCCTCCTCCTACGAGCAGTACTTC. This translates into CASSIASSYEQYF.

The chain uses TRBV27 and TRBJ2-1, with 7 positions matching TRBD2. Trimming at V came to 3 bases and at J to 9 bases, leaving 11 bases not matched to a gene. Germline assignment: CDR1 MNHEY and CDR2 SMNVEV (reference sequence). The CDR3 runs 15 residues. CDR3 loop: CASSFGSSGKGEQFF. The CDR3 nucleotides read TGTGCCAGCAGTTTCGGGAGCAGCGGGAAGGGTGAGCAGTTCTTC.

This chain uses TRBV19 with TRBJ2-7; 7 positions match TRBD2. This CDR3 comprises 15 residues. Looked up from germline, CDR1 is LNHDA and CDR2 is SQIVND (reference sequence). Trimming cost V 2 bases and J 3 bases; bases outside gene matches: 7. The DNA for the CDR3 is TGTGCCAGTAGTATAATCAAGCGGGGAGTCTACGAGCAGTACTTC. Protein product: CASSIIKRGVYEQYF.

V is TRBV7-2 and J is TRBJ2-1; D is undetermined. The V and J ends lost 5 bases and 7 bases respectively, with 15 bases between them. Germline V CDR1 and CDR2: SGHTA, FQGNSA. There are 14 residues in the CDR3. This chain's CDR3 is CASSDFLTENEQFF. DNA of the CDR3: TGTGCCAGCAGCGACTTTCTGACTGAGAATGAGCAGTTCTTC.

The chain uses TRBV4-1 and TRBJ1-5, with D unclear. The CDR3 is made up of 16 amino acids. Germline V gene sequence: CDR1 MGHRA, CDR2 YSYEKL. V was pared by 4 bases and J by 4 bases, with 17 bases between. In nucleotides, the CDR3 is TGCGCCAGCAGCCCCTGGACGGCCGGCGATAATCAGCCCCAGCATTTT. It yields the protein CASSPWTAGDNQPQHF.

The rearrangement links TRBV2 to TRBJ1-1; 7 bases line up with TRBD1. Per germline, CDR1 SNHLY and CDR2 FYNNEI. Germline trimming cut 7 bases from V and 6 bases from J; bases unmatched to any gene: 17. The CDR3 extends over 16 amino acids. Here the CDR3 DNA reads TGTGCCAGCACCGGTAAACAGGGGCCCCGAGTATCTGAAGCTTTCTTT. Translated: CASTGKQGPRVSEAFF.

This clone was observed a single time. The chain combines TRBV28 with TRBJ2-1; either TRBD1 or TRBD2 may supply D (5 bases each). The germline CDR1 and CDR2 sequences are MDHEN and SYDVKM. Trimming shortened V by 7 bases and J by 6 bases, and 19 bases separated the two germline ends. CDR3 length: 15 amino acids. The DNA of the CDR3 is TGTGCCAGCACACCGGGACCCTCGTCGGTCAATGAGCAGTTCTTC. Translating it yields CASTPGPSSVNEQFF.

The V gene is TRBV27, the J gene TRBJ1-6; 8 positions agree with TRBD1. The germline gives CDR1 MNHEY, CDR2 SMNVEV (reference sequence). The CDR3 is made up of 15 amino acids. The ends lost 4 bases at V and 6 bases at J; junction bases unmatched: 5. The DNA of the CDR3 is TGTGCCAGCAGTTCTTGGACAGGGAGTAATTCACCCCTCCACTTT. This translates into CASSSWTGSNSPLHF.

The CDR3 spells CASSQAGSNSPLHF. CDR3 in DNA: TGTGCCAGCAGCCAAGCAGGGAGCAATTCACCCCTCCACTTT. V and J are TRBV16 and TRBJ1-6, with D perhaps TRBD1 (5 bases). The CDR3 totals 14 residues. V gave up 2 bases and J gave up 7 bases, with 9 bases separating them. Germline V CDR1 and CDR2: KGHSY, FQNENV.

J is TRBJ1-1 and V is TRBV5-6; D is uncertain. CDR1 is SGHDT, CDR2 YYEEEE, per germline. The V and J ends lost 2 bases and 0 bases respectively, with 11 bases between them. The CDR3 extends over 15 amino acids. The CDR3 DNA reads TGTGCCAGCAGCTTTTCATCATCTATGAACACTGAAGCTTTCTTT. It codes for CASSFSSSMNTEAFF.

J is TRBJ2-1 and V is TRBV5-4; TRBD2 matches at 7 bases. The CDR3 contains 15 residues. Germline CDR1 and CDR2: SGHNT and YYREEE (reference sequence). Trimming removed 0 bases from V and 3 bases from J; junction bases left unmatched: 3. The CDR3 coding sequence is TGTGCCAGCAGCTTGGATACGGGAGGCTACAATGAGCAGTTCTTC. Residues: CASSLDTGGYNEQFF.

The gene calls are TRBV5-6 and TRBJ1-2, with 7 bases aligning to TRBD1. The CDR3 runs to 14 residues. After removal of 3 bases from V and 5 bases from J, the junction contained 7 bases not matched to a gene. Per the germline V gene, CDR1 is SGHDT and CDR2 is YYEEEE. The CDR3 spells CASSYGQAPYGYTF. In DNA form, the CDR3 reads TGTGCCAGCAGCTACGGACAGGCTCCGTATGGCTACACCTTC.

This sequence joins TRBV27 and TRBJ1-5, with no clear D. This CDR3 has 15 residues. The V gene's germline CDR1 is MNHEY and CDR2 SMNVEV (reference sequence). With 2 bases removed from V and 0 bases from J, the gap between germline ends came to 8 bases. CDR3: CASSLSADSNQPQHF. The CDR3 nucleotides are TGTGCCAGCAGTTTAAGTGCCGATAGCAATCAGCCCCAGCATTTT.

The chain is built from TRBV4-1 and TRBJ2-7; 7 bases match TRBD2. The CDR3 totals 16 residues. The V segment lost 3 bases and the J segment 0 bases; nucleotides outside the gene matches: 8. From germline, CDR1 is MGHRA and CDR2 YSYEKL. CDR3 in amino acids: CASSQASGLFSYEQYF. CDR3 sequence (DNA): TGCGCCAGCAGCCAGGCTAGCGGACTATTCTCCTACGAGCAGTACTTC.

This clone was recorded only once. The chain has TRBV7-6 and TRBJ2-2; 7 nucleotides agree with TRBD2. CDR3 length: 17 residues. The V segment lost 1 base and the J segment 2 bases; nucleotides outside the gene matches: 7. Germline V gives CDR1 SGHVS, CDR2 FNYEAQ. In DNA, the CDR3 is TGTGCCAGCAGCTTAGAGATAGCTAGCGGTAACACCGGGGAGCTGTTTTTT. The encoded protein is CASSLEIASGNTGELFF.

In this sample, this clone turned up once. J is TRBJ1-1 and V is TRBV5-4; D remains ambiguous. Between the trimmed V and J ends, which lost 3 bases and 4 bases, there was a span of 16 bases. The CDR3 spans 15 residues. CDR1 is SGHNT, CDR2 YYREEE, per germline (reference sequence). For the CDR3, the DNA is TGTGCCAGCAGCTCAGGTCCTCAGTCTTCCACTGAAGCTTTCTTT. It translates to CASSSGPQSSTEAFF.

The gene calls are TRBV10-3 and TRBJ1-2, with 7 bases identical to TRBD1. The CDR3 runs to 14 residues. V was pared by 0 bases and J by 2 bases, with 0 bases of the junction left unmatched. CDR1 ENHRY and CDR2 SYGVKD come from the germline V gene. The CDR3 bases are TGTGCCATCAGTGAGTCGGGACAGAACTATGGCTACACCTTC. Encoded protein: CAISESGQNYGYTF.

This rearrangement joins TRBV9 to TRBJ2-7, with D possibly matching TRBD1 (6 bases). V was shortened by 3 bases and J by 2 bases, with 12 bases between the two germline ends. Germline assignment: CDR1 SGDLS and CDR2 YYNGEE. CDR3 length equals 14 residues. CDR3 bases: TGTGCCAGCAGCGCCGGGACAAGCGCCTACGAGCAGTACTTC. It yields the protein CASSAGTSAYEQYF.

V usage is TRBV19 and J usage is TRBJ2-1; D is perhaps TRBD2 (5 bases). The CDR3 totals 13 residues. CDR1 LNHDA and CDR2 SQIVND come from the germline V gene (reference sequence). The ends were cut back, 6 bases at V and 3 bases at J, with 9 bases in the middle. CDR3 nucleotides: TGTGCCAGTAGCCAAGACTACTACAATGAGCAGTTCTTC. It encodes CASSQDYYNEQFF.

This clone was seen repeatedly, ten times or more. V is TRBV14 and J is TRBJ1-1; no reliable D call. Trimming pared 3 bases from V and 6 bases from J, leaving 11 bases between. CDR1 SGHDN and CDR2 FVKESK come from the germline V gene. This CDR3 has 13 amino acids. DNA for the CDR3: TGTGCCAGCAGCCACTCCTCCGGCCCTGAAGCTTTCTTT. Amino acids: CASSHSSGPEAFF.

This clone was observed once. The chain has TRBV15 and TRBJ2-7; no reliable D call. The CDR3 has 15 amino acids. Trimming cost V 4 bases and J 2 bases, with 15 bases left between them. CDR1 and CDR2 (germline): LNHNV, YYDKDF (reference sequence). The CDR3: CATSISTGSTYEQYF. The CDR3 bases are TGTGCCACCAGCATCTCTACCGGGTCGACCTACGAGCAGTACTTC.

This CDR3 is CASSLVDISYEQYF. The DNA for the CDR3 is TGTGCCAGCAGCTTGGTGGACATTTCCTACGAGCAGTACTTC. The chain links TRBV5-7 to TRBJ2-7, with D maybe TRBD1 (5 bases). TRBV5-7 is identified as an open reading frame with a role that is uncertain. Trimming removed 0 bases from V and 1 base from J, with 8 bases in between. CDR3 length: 14 amino acids.

V usage is TRBV13 and J usage is TRBJ1-3; no firm D call. This CDR3 spans 13 amino acids. V dropped 4 bases and J dropped 8 bases, with 12 bases sitting between them. Germline lookup yields CDR1 PRHDT and CDR2 FYEKMQ (reference sequence). This chain's CDR3 is CASSYLGRDTIYF. As DNA, the CDR3 is TGTGCCAGCAGCTATCTGGGTCGAGACACCATATATTTT.

The genes are TRBV28 and TRBJ2-7; 7 nucleotides line up with TRBD1. CDR1 and CDR2 (germline): MDHEN, SYDVKM. This CDR3 region has 15 residues. The ends lost 4 bases at V and 1 base at J; junction bases unmatched: 7. The CDR3 nucleotides are TGTGCCAGCAGTTACACAGGGGATCTGTCCTACGAGCAGTACTTC. Translated, it gives CASSYTGDLSYEQYF.

The chain's CDR3 is CASSFRGNAYEQYF. Here the CDR3 DNA reads TGTGCCAGCAGTTTCCGGGGAAACGCCTACGAGCAGTACTTC. J is TRBJ2-7 and V is TRBV28; maybe TRBD2 (5 bases). The ends were cut back, 3 bases at V and 2 bases at J, with 11 bases in the middle. Looked up from germline, CDR1 is MDHEN and CDR2 is SYDVKM. The CDR3 spans 14 residues.